This T cell receptor (beta chain) was sequenced during a study of blood T cell repertoires in COVID-19. Whole-study context: Acute and convalescent COVID-19 specimens originated in the United States, Italy and Spain. Sample material is recorded as cDNA or gDNA derived from T cells, B-cell-depleted T cells, or PBMCs.

Germline V gives CDR1 SGHRS, CDR2 YFSETQ. The V and J ends lost 4 bases and 9 bases respectively, with 17 bases between them. The CDR3 totals 15 residues. Seattle patients were enrolled while actively infected and followed longitudinally. In the original analysis: The authors estimated nucleated cell counts from reference gene primer amplification. Using immunoSEQ multiplex PCR, the repertoire was profiled, and TCRdb retains in-frame clones only, with some absent. That table furnishes V, J and clone size, whereas the DNA furnished D and trimming. The table has around 120,000 clones, around 91% seen once.

The receptor was derived from a woman aged 60 to 75 with COVID-19, enrolled during active disease. This rearrangement joins TRBV5-1 to TRBJ1-6, with D perhaps TRBD1 (5 bases). The sample comprised peripheral blood. Here the CDR3 reads CASSRSGTSSSPLHF. CDR3 bases: TGCGCCAGCAGCCGCTCCGGGACTAGTAGTTCACCCCTCCACTTT.